This T cell receptor beta chain was found in a study of regulatory T cells in long-lasting Graves disease (dated by TCRdb to 2020 to 2023). Some background on the complete study: Newly diagnosed Graves' disease patients had taken antithyroid drugs for less than 3 months. A total of 33 samples were covered by TCR sequencing, comprising approximately 13 persistent and around 20 newly diagnosed Graves' disease patients. Peripheral blood TCR sequencing and RNA sequencing compared persistent Graves' disease patients with newly diagnosed Graves' disease patients. The study was conducted in China and was registered as a clinical trial. Broad study findings and their caveats: Persistent Graves' disease patients showed lower TCR Shannon entropy and fewer highly expanded clones than newly diagnosed patients, suggesting clonal expansion. Because the primary lesion, thyroid tissue, could not be accessed, the study looked at peripheral blood alone. TRBV28, TRBJ1-2 and TRBJ2-5 were preferentially used in persistent disease, while TRBV20-1 and TRBJ2-1 were favored in newly diagnosed disease. Patients with persistent disease shared more public clonotypes (roughly 2,900) than newly diagnosed patients did (around 1,000). The small sample size was acknowledged by the authors as a limitation that may reduce accuracy. Sequencing and analysis were restricted to the TCR beta chain.

In the paper's terms, the time point label means: newly diagnosed GD, antithyroid drugs for less than 3 months. RNA was extracted from PBMCs in TRIzol for both TCR sequencing and RNA sequencing. The diagnosis of Graves' disease was made according to American Thyroid Association guidelines. Recruitment of patients was carried out at an endocrinology department in Xi'an, China. Each patient gave roughly 10 milliliters of peripheral blood, collected in an EDTA anticoagulant tube. Ficoll Paque Plus density gradient separation was used to isolate PBMCs, and no further T cell sorting was performed. An Agilent 2100 Bioanalyzer and agarose gel were used to assess RNA quality, and a NanoDrop 2000 was used to measure RNA concentration. This clonotype turned up a few times. The target of this receptor is not known. One base away there is no much larger clone; base qualities are not given. Library construction relied on multiplex PCR. Sequencing relied on an Illumina HiSeq 4000. To build TCR beta libraries, CDR3 regions were amplified by Arm-PCR using iRepertoire HTBI primers. PCR products were gel purified before sequencing. On the authors' methods: Across samples, roughly 60 TRBV and 13 to 15 TRBJ segments were identified and used for gene usage analysis of CDR3 amino acid clonotypes. Filtered high-quality paired reads were merged into contigs using COPE and FqMerger. BLAST was used to align contigs to the IMGT TRBV, TRBD and TRBJ reference genes, and CDR3 was defined following IMGT. Any clonotype with a frequency above 0.1% was classified as a highly expanded clone. Shannon entropy served as the measure of repertoire diversity, while the Gini coefficient captured V-J evenness. A clonotype found in more than one individual was treated as public. TCRdb trimmed public reads at Q25 via fastp, called clones via MiXCR and kept in-frame beta chains. Each entry is one CDR3 protein sequence, shown with its most common DNA and genes. The V and J calls here are based on TCRdb, not the publication. This sample is represented by fewer than 350,000 distinct CDR3 sequences; under 20% of them were singletons. More than 35% of the sample comes from the top ten.

From cysteine to phenylalanine, the CDR3 is 15 amino acids long. Just the 45-base CDR3 DNA is kept, in frame starting at base 1. From the germline V gene, CDR1 is SGHTA and CDR2 is FQGNSA. V drops 1 base and J drops 2 bases, leaving 9 bases in between. This receptor was taken from a female donor with Graves disease. Sequenced material: peripheral blood mononuclear cells (PBMCs), taken at new diagnosis, from a patient treated with antithyroid drugs. The sequence links TRBV7-2 to TRBJ1-5; the D segment cannot be called with confidence. The nucleotides read TGTGCCAGCAGCTTAGTCGTCCAGGGCAATCAGCCCCAGCATTTT. This sequence encodes CASSLVVQGNQPQHF.